This T cell receptor (beta chain) originates from a study of cytomegalovirus exposure and HLA in healthy donors. Notes on the study in general: Reportedly, fewer N-insertions than the approximately 680-donor mean appeared in an Asian-associated ancestry cluster in a later analysis. The study labeled 150 or so TCR beta chains cytomegalovirus-associated.

This CDR3 is 14 amino acids long. Germline V gene data show CDR1 as MDHEN and CDR2 as SYDVKM. The V gene lost 5 bases and the J gene lost 1 base, with 11 bases spanning the gap. About this clone itself: The antigen remains unidentified.

The PCR made use of 60 Vbeta and 13 Jbeta primers. TCRdb's table, derived via immunoSEQ multiplex PCR, lists solely in-frame clones and lacks some. Of 150,000 to 200,000 clones listed, about 86% were seen once; the top ten hold 1.5% to 2%. Healthy donors of bone marrow made up the group. The V gene is TRBV28, the J gene TRBJ1-2; a weak D match, TRBD1 (6 bases). Sequencing input: PBMCs. This sequence originates from a man in his forties in good health and CMV-seropositive. CDR3 loop: CASSLLQGNYGYTF. Written as DNA, the CDR3 is TGTGCCAGCAGTCTCTTACAGGGTAACTATGGCTACACCTTC.